The rows below give T cell receptor beta chains drawn from one sample of a study of blood T cell repertoires in COVID-19. Assay used: immunoSEQ multiplex PCR; TCRdb lists only in-frame clones, some missing. This repertoire shows approximately 92,000 clones, roughly 84% found once; its top ten account for approximately 2%. Sequences were obtained from peripheral blood. The source of these receptors is a man between 70 and 80 years old with active or convalescent COVID-19. CDR3s include the opening cysteine and the closing phenylalanine or tryptophan. The D gene is left open where the match is weak. Only part of the rows carry a size: once, few, many, or a class if the clone is expanded.

-	TRBV5-1	TRBJ1-2	-	CASRLDSYGYTF	TGCGCCAGCAGACTTGACAGCTATGGCTACACCTTC
few	TRBV4-1	TRBJ1-3	-	CASSQGRVSGNTIYF	TGCGCCAGCAGCCAAGGGAGGGTTTCAGGAAACACCATATATTTT
-	TRBV6-5	TRBJ1-5	-	CASSTGENQPQHF	TGTGCCAGCAGTACCGGGGAAAATCAGCCCCAGCATTTT
-	TRBV7-9	TRBJ1-5	-	CASSLSSRGQHNQPQHF	TGTGCCAGCAGCTTATCCTCGAGAGGACAGCACAATCAGCCCCAGCATTTT
-	TRBV12-3/TRBV12-4	TRBJ1-1	-	CASGGSWETEAFF	TGTGCCAGCGGGGGGTCCTGGGAGACTGAAGCTTTCTTT
-	TRBV6-5	TRBJ1-1	-	CASSYRALQGTEAFF	TGTGCCAGCAGTTACCGCGCTCTCCAGGGCACTGAAGCTTTCTTT
-	TRBV7-2	TRBJ2-3	-	CASSLTGTTSTDTQYF	TGTGCCAGCAGTCTAACCGGGACAACTAGCACAGATACGCAGTATTTT
once	TRBV18	TRBJ1-1	-	CASSRQPPTEAFF	TGTGCCAGCTCACGGCAACCCCCCACTGAAGCTTTCTTT
-	TRBV28	TRBJ2-7	TRBD1	CASSPMGQGRHEQYF	TGTGCCAGCAGTCCCATGGGACAGGGAAGGCACGAGCAGTACTTC
-	TRBV18	TRBJ2-2	TRBD1	CAGPGQGVGRTGELFF	TGTGCCGGCCCTGGACAGGGGGTAGGAAGAACCGGGGAGCTGTTTTTT
-	TRBV19	TRBJ2-2	-	CASSIRGKTGELFF	TGTGCCAGTAGTATTCGCGGGAAGACCGGGGAGCTGTTTTTT
-	TRBV6-4	TRBJ1-2	-	CASIGRASLANYGYTF	TGTGCCAGCATAGGCAGGGCCTCCTTAGCTAACTATGGCTACACCTTC
-	TRBV7-9	TRBJ2-3	TRBD2	CASSAPSGGAIDTQYF	TGTGCCAGCAGCGCCCCTAGCGGGGGGGCTATAGATACGCAGTATTTT
-	TRBV9	TRBJ2-3	-	CASSVDQGLDTQYF	TGTGCCAGCAGCGTAGATCAGGGCCTAGATACGCAGTATTTT
-	TRBV6-1	TRBJ1-1	-	CASSEAREAFF	TGTGCCAGCAGTGAAGCGAGAGAAGCTTTCTTT
-	TRBV7-9	TRBJ2-7	TRBD2	CASSRGLAGGESYEQYF	TGTGCCAGCAGCCGCGGACTAGCGGGGGGAGAGTCCTACGAGCAGTACTTC
-	TRBV19	TRBJ2-1	-	CASSPGGPEQFF	TGTGCCAGTAGTCCCGGGGGGCCTGAGCAGTTCTTC
-	TRBV9	TRBJ2-3	-	CASSVVMSGDTQYF	TGTGCCAGCAGCGTAGTGATGTCGGGAGATACGCAGTATTTT
few	TRBV11-2	TRBJ2-5	TRBD2	CASSPTSGGLQETQYF	TGTGCCAGCAGCCCGACTAGCGGGGGACTCCAAGAGACCCAGTACTTC
-	TRBV6-5	TRBJ1-1	-	CASRSQQGRNTEAFF	TGTGCCAGCAGATCCCAACAGGGTCGGAACACTGAAGCTTTCTTT
once	TRBV6-2/TRBV6-3	TRBJ2-2	TRBD2	CASSPQRAGGPNTGELFF	TGTGCCAGCAGTCCCCAGCGAGCGGGGGGGCCCAACACCGGGGAGCTGTTTTTT
-	TRBV5-6	TRBJ2-1	TRBD1	CASSLLGQGEYEQFF	TGTGCCAGCAGCTTGTTGGGACAGGGGGAATATGAGCAGTTCTTC
-	TRBV6-1	TRBJ2-2	TRBD1	CASSAGTGLGGAHTGELFF	TGTGCCAGCAGTGCCGGGACAGGGCTTGGCGGGGCGCACACCGGGGAGCTGTTTTTT
-	TRBV18	TRBJ1-5	TRBD1	CASSPPGQDGQPQHF	TGTGCCAGCTCACCGCCGGGACAGGACGGTCAGCCCCAGCATTTT
-	TRBV11-2	TRBJ1-4	TRBD1	CASSLGQVDEKLFF	TGTGCCAGCAGCTTGGGACAGGTTGATGAAAAACTGTTTTTT
-	TRBV5-1	TRBJ2-3	-	CASSQKWGGLTDTQYF	TGCGCCAGCAGCCAAAAATGGGGCGGTTTGACAGATACGCAGTATTTT
few	TRBV7-8	TRBJ1-1	-	CASLPGRQNTEAFF	TGTGCCAGCCTCCCGGGTCGCCAGAACACTGAAGCTTTCTTT
-	TRBV19	TRBJ1-5	TRBD1	CATKDRGSQPQHF	TGTGCCACCAAGGACAGGGGGTCGCAGCCCCAGCATTTT
-	TRBV3-1/TRBV3-2	TRBJ2-7	TRBD2	CASSRRGGSYEQYF	TGTGCCAGCAGCCGACGGGGGGGCAGCTACGAGCAGTACTTC
few	TRBV6-2/TRBV6-3	TRBJ1-3	-	CASSYAADTIYF	TGTGCCAGCAGTTACGCGGCGGACACCATATATTTT
-	TRBV7-3	TRBJ2-3	TRBD1	CASSPGGGDTQYF	TGTGCCAGCAGCCCAGGGGGCGGGGATACGCAGTATTTT
-	TRBV19	TRBJ1-2	-	CASSISGIGGYTF	TGTGCCAGTAGTATATCGGGGATCGGTGGCTACACCTTC
-	TRBV7-8	TRBJ1-4	-	CASSRGGANEKLFF	TGTGCCAGCAGCCGGGGCGGGGCTAATGAAAAACTGTTTTTT
-	TRBV4-1	TRBJ2-5	TRBD2	CASSQGLGSIQETQYF	TGCGCCAGCAGCCAGGGACTAGGATCGATTCAAGAGACCCAGTACTTC
-	TRBV11-1	TRBJ2-1	-	CASSPGSHNEQFF	TGTGCCAGCAGCCCCGGGTCCCACAATGAGCAGTTCTTC
-	TRBV11-3	TRBJ2-7	TRBD1	CASSARTGGPYEQYF	TGTGCCAGCAGCGCCCGGACAGGGGGCCCCTACGAGCAGTACTTC
-	TRBV5-1	TRBJ2-5	TRBD2	CASRALSGAEETQYF	TGCGCCAGCAGAGCCCTTAGCGGGGCGGAAGAGACCCAGTACTTC
-	TRBV3-1/TRBV3-2	TRBJ2-5	TRBD2	CASSYGTRGETQYF	TGTGCCAGCAGCTACGGGACTAGGGGAGAGACCCAGTACTTC
-	TRBV28	TRBJ1-2	-	CASSTGYGYTF	TGTGCCAGCAGTACAGGGTATGGCTACACCTTC
-	TRBV7-7	TRBJ2-5	TRBD2	CASSLDGGGQETQYF	TGTGCTAGCAGCTTAGATGGGGGGGGGCAAGAGACCCAGTACTTC
-	TRBV10-3	TRBJ2-2	TRBD1	CAISDRDRGYAGELFF	TGTGCCATCAGTGACCGGGACAGGGGATACGCCGGGGAGCTGTTTTTT
-	TRBV3-1/TRBV3-2	TRBJ2-3	-	CASSQGLLTDTQYF	TGTGCCAGCAGCCAGGGACTTCTCACAGATACGCAGTATTTT
-	TRBV5-1	TRBJ2-1	-	CASSHRDYNEQFF	TGCGCCAGCAGCCACCGGGACTACAATGAGCAGTTCTTC
-	TRBV12-3/TRBV12-4	TRBJ1-1	-	CASSLEGLAEAFF	TGTGCCAGCAGTTTAGAGGGACTTGCTGAAGCTTTCTTT
-	TRBV2	TRBJ1-5	-	CASSLLQTLNQPQHF	TGTGCCAGCAGCCTCCTCCAGACTCTTAATCAGCCCCAGCATTTT
-	TRBV18	TRBJ2-4	TRBD1	CASSPGTVKNIQYF	TGTGCCAGCTCACCCGGGACAGTGAAAAACATTCAGTACTTC
once	TRBV28	TRBJ2-1	-	CASIGGGRDNEQFF	TGTGCCAGCATTGGGGGGGGCCGAGACAATGAGCAGTTCTTC
-	TRBV9	TRBJ1-1	-	CASSTGPNTEAFF	TGTGCCAGCAGCACAGGGCCAAACACTGAAGCTTTCTTT
-	TRBV9	TRBJ2-2	TRBD1	CASSGSGTGGTGELFF	TGTGCCAGCAGCGGATCCGGGACAGGGGGCACCGGGGAGCTGTTTTTT
-	TRBV6-6	TRBJ1-1	-	CASSYQTVEAFF	TGTGCCAGCAGTTACCAGACAGTCGAAGCTTTCTTT